Below, 19 T cell receptor beta chains from the same sample are listed, as sequenced in a study of tumor-infiltrating lymphocytes in primary liver carcinoma. Co-extraction yielded RNA and DNA from approximately 22-30 mg of unsorted bulk tissue. Synthesis of TCR beta cDNA was carried out from about 500 ng total RNA with a constant-region primer. Three rounds of nested multiplex PCR with slightly modified ARM-PCR produced TCR beta libraries. TRBV1-TRBV30 forward primers paired with a C-beta reverse primer drove the first two PCR rounds, about 9 cycles each. TCRdb used MiXCR to reprocess the multiplex PCR reads, holding one entry per CDR3 protein. Of roughly 20,000 distinct CDR3 sequences listed, around three quarters are singletons. The specimen was liver tumor tissue from sampling region 4. Indicated subset: tumor region T4, right-lateral pole. These receptors originate from a young woman with primary liver carcinoma and hepatitis B virus infection.

Only a few counts were recorded for this clonotype. A clone one base away is much larger, so this may be a read error. The rearrangement joins TRBV29-1 to TRBJ2-5; D is perhaps TRBD2 (6 bases). This CDR3 comprises 13 residues. CDR1 is SQVTM and CDR2 is ANQGSEA in the germline V gene. DNA of the CDR3: TGCAGCGTTGAAATCGGGGGAGCAGAGAGCCAGTACTTC. It specifies CSVEIGGAESQYF.

This clonotype was observed a handful of times. One end of the junction varies from germline; a read error may be responsible. The chain has TRBV29-1 and TRBJ2-7, with TRBD2 matching over 10 bases. The CDR3 loop spans 15 amino acids. CDR1 and CDR2 from the germline V gene are SQVTM and ANQGSEA. The CDR3 sequence: CSVEWGGTSVSKQCF. CDR3 nucleotide sequence: TGCAGCGTTGAATGGGGAGGGACTAGCGTGAGTAAGCAGTGCTTC.

The rearrangement links TRBV29-1 to TRBJ2-5; TRBD1 matches at 8 bases. CDR3 size: 13 residues. Germline V gene lookup returns CDR1 SQVTM and CDR2 ANQGSEA. V trimming: 7 bases; J trimming: 3 bases; junction bases outside the gene matches: 7. CDR3 bases: TGCAGCGCAGCTCGGACAGGGAAAGAGACCCAGTACTTC. This translates into CSAARTGKETQYF.

The V and J genes are TRBV10-2 and TRBJ2-1; D may be TRBD2 (5 bases). Trimming removed 10 bases from V and 8 bases from J, with 15 bases in between. The germline V gene has CDR1 WSHSY and CDR2 SAAADI. The CDR3 is made up of 12 amino acids. CDR3 nucleotide sequence: TGCGCCACCCGCCCGGGGTGGGATGAGCAGTTCTTC. This encodes CATRPGWDEQFF.

The chain combines TRBV10-3 with TRBJ2-7; 9 bases fit TRBD1. Germline loops: CDR1 ENHRY, CDR2 SYGVKD. The CDR3 runs to 16 residues. Unmatched junction bases numbered 12, after V lost 1 base and J lost 8 bases. The CDR3 reads CAISEWTGDMTCKQYF. For the CDR3, the DNA is TGTGCCATCAGTGAGTGGACAGGGGACATGACCTGCAAGCAGTACTTC.

This rearrangement joins TRBV20-1 to TRBJ2-1; TRBD2 agrees at 8 bases. The CDR3 is 16 residues long. CDR1 and CDR2 from the germline V gene are DFQATT and SNEGSKA (reference sequence). After removal of 1 base from V and 10 bases from J, the junction contained 15 bases not matched to a gene. The CDR3 here is CSARGVSPWGGREQFF. The CDR3, as DNA: TGCAGTGCTAGAGGGGTATCGCCTTGGGGCGGGAGGGAGCAGTTCTTC.

This clonotype showed up just a few times. V is TRBV4-3 and J is TRBJ1-2, with D perhaps TRBD1 (5 bases). The CDR3 contains 14 residues. V was shortened by 8 bases and J by 6 bases, with 19 bases between the two germline ends. Germline V CDR1 and CDR2: LGHNA, YSLEER. DNA of the CDR3: TGCGCCAGCCAAGATTGGGGCAGGGTGAATGGCTACACCTTC. Its translation: CASQDWGRVNGYTF.

The chain combines TRBV11-2 with TRBJ1-2, with 7 bases matching TRBD1. This CDR3 contains 15 residues. J lost 7 bases, V lost 9 bases, and 17 bases had no gene match. The germline V gene has CDR1 SGHAT and CDR2 FQNNGV. The CDR3: CARGLEGASGGGYTF. The DNA for the CDR3 is TGTGCCAGGGGCTTAGAGGGGGCCAGTGGCGGTGGCTACACCTTC.

About this clonotype itself: Lacking the conserved final phenylalanine or tryptophan, this CDR3 likely reflects a read error. The chain recombines TRBV4-2 with TRBJ2-7; 10 bases fit TRBD1. The CDR3 covers 18 residues. CDR1 and CDR2 from the germline V gene are LGHNA and YNFKEQ. The V and J ends lost 3 bases and 6 bases, in that order; junction bases with no gene match: 17. CDR3 loop: CASSQEHPGQGGPLEQYL. The CDR3 bases are TGTGCCAGCAGCCAGGAACACCCAGGACAGGGGGGACCGCTCGAGCAGTACCTC.

This clonotype was seen a handful of times. CDR3 in amino acids: CASSYLRQCTQYF. The CDR3 DNA reads TGTGCCAGCAGTTACTTGAGACAGTGCACGCAGTATTTT. This sequence joins TRBV6-6 and TRBJ2-3, with D possibly being TRBD1 (5 bases). CDR1 is MNHNY, CDR2 SVGAGI, per germline (reference sequence). V shed 1 base and J shed 9 bases, with 11 bases lying between them. This CDR3 has 13 residues.

This clonotype has a single count. Sequence at one end of the junction differs from germline and may be a read error. The chain carries TRBV6-5 and TRBJ2-1; D possibly corresponds to TRBD2 (6 bases). The germline gives CDR1 MNHEY, CDR2 SVGAGI. The CDR3 loop spans 15 amino acids. CDR3: CASSWASASYNEQFF. The CDR3 DNA is TGTGCCAGCAGTTGGGCTAGCGCTTCCTACAATGAGCAATTCTTC.

To note about this clonotype: The junction departs from germline at one end; a sequencing error may be responsible. The chain has TRBV5-1 and TRBJ2-1; D is uncertain. Germline-derived CDR1 and CDR2 are SGHRS and YFSETQ. This CDR3 is built from 16 residues. In DNA, the CDR3 is TGCGCATGCAGCCCTCTGGGCATCAGCTCCTATAATGAGCAGTTCTTC. Translation: CACSPLGISSYNEQFF.

Notes on this clonotype: An end of the junction does not agree with germline; a read error may underlie this. The chain links TRBV12-3 or TRBV12-4 to TRBJ1-5; D is undetermined. The CDR3 extends over 14 amino acids. The CDR3 region has the DNA TGTGCCACCAGTTTGCTCTATAGCAATCAGTCCCAGCATTTT. Its translation is CATSLLYSNQSQHF.

This sequence joins TRBV5-5 and TRBJ1-6; D gene ambiguous. Germline-derived CDR1 and CDR2 are SGHKS and YYEKEE (reference sequence). There are 14 residues in the CDR3. Trimming removed 0 bases at V and 18 bases at J, with 19 bases between. CDR3 coding DNA: TGTGCCAGCAGCTTGGACGTCGGTAATTCACACCCCCACTTT. Protein: CASSLDVGNSHPHF.

This clonotype was seen many times. This chain uses TRBV19 with TRBJ2-5; D unclear. The germline V and J ends were trimmed by 0 bases and 2 bases, with 13 bases remaining between them. The CDR3 is made up of 16 amino acids. Germline V CDR1 and CDR2: LNHDA, SQIVND (reference sequence). The CDR3 DNA follows: TGTGCCAGTAGTATAGAGGATGTTGGCGATCAAGAGACCCAGTACTTC. Residues: CASSIEDVGDQETQYF.

Remarks on this clonotype: Lacking the conserved final phenylalanine or tryptophan, this CDR3 likely reflects a read error. CDR3 region: CASSQDSGRVNGYTS. The CDR3 DNA reads as TGCGCCAGCAGCCAAGATAGTGGCAGGGTGAATGGCTACACCTCC. V and J are TRBV4-3 and TRBJ1-2; perhaps TRBD1 as D (5 bases). V lost 0 bases to trimming and J lost 6 bases, with 14 bases between them. Germline CDR1 is LGHNA and CDR2 is YSLEER. This CDR3 comprises 15 residues.

The CDR3 reads CASSFAIYPGFNEQFF. CDR3 coding DNA: TGCGCCAGCAGCTTTGCGATATACCCGGGGTTCAATGAGCAGTTCTTC. The J gene is TRBJ2-1, the V gene TRBV5-1, with D perhaps matching TRBD2 (5 bases). The CDR3 is 16 amino acids. The V end lost 2 bases, the J end lost 6 bases, and 18 bases lay between the germline ends. CDR1 and CDR2 (germline): SGHRS, YFSETQ.

V gene TRBV11-3 combines with J gene TRBJ2-3; D remains ambiguous. Germline CDR1 SGHNT, CDR2 YENEEA. This CDR3 is built from 14 residues. CDR3 in amino acids: CTGSLDGPTDKHYF. DNA for the CDR3: TGTACCGGCAGCTTAGATGGGCCCACAGATAAGCACTATTTT.

With respect to this clonotype: The germline gene is not matched at one end of the junction; a read error may be the cause. The chain recombines TRBV4-3 with TRBJ2-1, with D perhaps TRBD2 (6 bases). The germline gives CDR1 LGHNA, CDR2 YSLEER. The CDR3 is 16 amino acids. CDR3 loop: CTSSQDAGSSYNEQLF. CDR3 DNA: TGCACCAGCAGCCAGGATGCGGGAAGCTCCTACAATGAGCAGTTATTC.